A single TCR beta chain is shown here with its context. The antigen is undetermined. One junction end disagrees with the germline gene, perhaps due to a read error. For genomic DNA, unsorted samples relied on about 90 million PBMCs. The method was immunoSEQ multiplex PCR; TCRdb's version includes in-frame clones alone and lacks a portion of them. The data show roughly 480,000 clones, 79% seen once. Germline CDR1 reads SGHVS; CDR2 reads FQNEAQ. There are 16 residues in the CDR3. This sample was included in a study of shared clonotypes between healthy human individuals. Study findings and constraints: In this cohort, only blood was sampled, and tissue repertoires likely differ.

Material for sequencing was PBMCs. This chain connects TRBV7-8 to TRBJ2-1; 7 bases are a match to TRBD2. The clonotype was recovered from a woman aged 40 to 50 in good health. Some clones in this sample may be carry-over from other donors' samples. As DNA, the CDR3 is TGTGCCAGCAGCGGGCCCCTGACTAGCTCCCACAATGAGCAGTTCTTC. It specifies CASSGPLTSSHNEQFF.